This TCR beta chain stems from a study of blood T cell repertoires in COVID-19. As for the study in general: Sources were T cells, B-cell-depleted T cells, or PBMCs; the material itself was cDNA or gDNA.

Assay: immunoSEQ multiplex PCR; the TCRdb copy retains only in-frame clones and omits some. The sample consists of about 230,000 clones, about 88% of them appearing once. V was cut by 4 bases and J by 2 bases, with 7 bases left in between. The CDR3 contains 13 residues. Germline V gene lookup returns CDR1 SNHLY and CDR2 FYNNEI. The genes are TRBV2 and TRBJ2-3; unclear D gene. Material for sequencing was peripheral blood. This clonotype was obtained from a man aged 40-55 years with acute or convalescent COVID-19. The chain's CDR3 is CASSGNFTDTQYF. For the CDR3, the DNA is TGTGCCAGCAGTGGTAACTTCACAGATACGCAGTATTTT.